Described below is a single TCR beta chain sequence and its context. Its antigen remains unidentified. J gave up 10 bases and V 0 bases, and 5 bases lay outside the gene matches. Per the germline V gene, CDR1 is SGHAT and CDR2 is FQNNGV. The CDR3 spans 14 residues. This entry is derived from a study of response to subunit inactivated influenza vaccine. Study-level findings and limits: Every seasonal influenza vaccination brings in few new T cells, the authors suggested.

TCRdb analysed the RT-PCR reads with MiXCR anew, one entry per CDR3 protein. Of approximately 530,000 distinct CDR3 sequences listed, 13% are singletons. Sequenced material: PBMCs from blood, taken 45 days after vaccination. The TCR comes from a man between 45 and 60 years old who received an inactivated influenza vaccine. This chain links TRBV11-2 with TRBJ2-1; 8 nucleotides match TRBD2. This CDR3 reads CASSLDGLAYEQFF. CDR3 bases: TGTGCCAGCAGCTTAGATGGACTAGCCTACGAGCAGTTCTTC.